The sequence of this TCR beta chain was determined in a study of cytotoxic CD8 clonotypes in ibrutinib-treated CLL. Study information: Across the patients, about a dozen were relapsed/refractory, about 15 treatment-naive and approximately 18 IGHV unmutated.

Investigators sought sequencing depths of between 1 in 200,000 and 1 in 1 million T cells. Clones were read by immunoSEQ multiplex PCR, and TCRdb kept only the in-frame ones, dropping some. Of roughly 100,000 clones listed, around 80% were seen once; the top ten hold about 32%. On this clone: One end of the junction fails to match germline, which may point to a read error.

TCR beta library input comprised roughly 2 micrograms of genomic DNA from cryopreserved PBMCs. Germline CDR1 and CDR2: MNHEY and SVGAGI. The CDR3 is 16 amino acids. The source was PBMCs, collected after 12 months of ibrutinib treatment. This receptor was taken from a human donor with chronic lymphocytic leukemia. The chain joins TRBV6-5 to TRBJ2-3; 7 bases map to TRBD1. DNA of the CDR3: TGTGCCAGCAGTTACTATGAGGGGGCTAGCACAGATATGCAGTATTTT. Its protein product is CASSYYEGASTDMQYF.